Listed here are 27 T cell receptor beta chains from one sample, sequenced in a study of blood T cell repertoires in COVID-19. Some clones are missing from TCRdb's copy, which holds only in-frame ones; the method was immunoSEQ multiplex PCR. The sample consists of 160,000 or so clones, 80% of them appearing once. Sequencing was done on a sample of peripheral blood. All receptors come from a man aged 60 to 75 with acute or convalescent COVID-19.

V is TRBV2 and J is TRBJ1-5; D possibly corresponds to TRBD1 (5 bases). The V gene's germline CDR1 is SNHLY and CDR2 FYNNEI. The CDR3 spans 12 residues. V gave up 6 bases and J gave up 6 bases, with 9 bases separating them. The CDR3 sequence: CASSRVSQPQHF. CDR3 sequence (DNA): TGTGCCAGCAGCAGGGTGAGTCAGCCCCAGCATTTT.

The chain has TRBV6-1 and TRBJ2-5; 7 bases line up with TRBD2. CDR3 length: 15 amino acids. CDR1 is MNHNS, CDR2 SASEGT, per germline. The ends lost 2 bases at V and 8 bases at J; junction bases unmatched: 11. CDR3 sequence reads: CASSERDYWRDTQYF. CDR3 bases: TGTGCCAGCAGTGAAAGGGACTATTGGAGGGATACCCAGTACTTC.

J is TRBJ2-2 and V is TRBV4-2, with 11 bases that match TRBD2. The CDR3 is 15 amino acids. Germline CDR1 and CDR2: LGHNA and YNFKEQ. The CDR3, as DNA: TGTGGCACTGCTAGCGGGGGGACGAACACCGGGGAGCTGTTTTTT. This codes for CGTASGGTNTGELFF.

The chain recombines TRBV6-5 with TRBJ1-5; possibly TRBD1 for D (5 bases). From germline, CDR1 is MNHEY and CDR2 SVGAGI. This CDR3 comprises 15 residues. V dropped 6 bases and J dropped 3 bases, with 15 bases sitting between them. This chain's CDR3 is CASSPSGGNNQPQHF. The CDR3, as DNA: TGTGCCAGCAGCCCCTCGGGGGGTAACAATCAGCCCCAGCATTTT.

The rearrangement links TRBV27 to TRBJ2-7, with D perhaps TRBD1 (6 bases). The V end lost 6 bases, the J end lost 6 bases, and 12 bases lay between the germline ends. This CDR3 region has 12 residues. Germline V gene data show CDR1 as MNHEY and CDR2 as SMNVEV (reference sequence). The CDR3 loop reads CASRTQGREQYF. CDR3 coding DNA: TGTGCCAGCAGGACACAGGGTCGCGAGCAGTACTTC.

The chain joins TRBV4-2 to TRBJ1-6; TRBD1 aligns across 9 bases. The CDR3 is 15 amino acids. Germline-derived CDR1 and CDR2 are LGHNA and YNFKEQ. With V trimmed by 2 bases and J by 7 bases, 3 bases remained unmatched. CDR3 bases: TGTGCCAGCAGCCAAACCGGGACAGGGAATTCACCCCTCCACTTT. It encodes CASSQTGTGNSPLHF.

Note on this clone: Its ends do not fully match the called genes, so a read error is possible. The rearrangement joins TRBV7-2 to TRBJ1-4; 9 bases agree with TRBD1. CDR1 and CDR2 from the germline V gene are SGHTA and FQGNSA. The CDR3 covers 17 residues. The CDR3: CACSLSDRGGTNEKLFF. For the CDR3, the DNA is TGTGCCTGCAGCTTATCGGACAGGGGCGGAACTAATGAAAAACTGTTTTTT.

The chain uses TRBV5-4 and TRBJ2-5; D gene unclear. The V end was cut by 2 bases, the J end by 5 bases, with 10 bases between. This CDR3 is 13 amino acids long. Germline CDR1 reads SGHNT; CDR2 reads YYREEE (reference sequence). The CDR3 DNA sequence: TGTGCCAGCAGCTTATGGCATTCGGAGACCCAGTACTTC. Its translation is CASSLWHSETQYF.

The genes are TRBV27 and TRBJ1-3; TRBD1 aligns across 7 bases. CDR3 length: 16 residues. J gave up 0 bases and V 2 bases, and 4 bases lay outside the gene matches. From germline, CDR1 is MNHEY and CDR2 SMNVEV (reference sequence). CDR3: CASSLRGPISGNTIYF. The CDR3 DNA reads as TGTGCCAGCAGTTTAAGGGGGCCTATCTCTGGAAACACCATATATTTT.

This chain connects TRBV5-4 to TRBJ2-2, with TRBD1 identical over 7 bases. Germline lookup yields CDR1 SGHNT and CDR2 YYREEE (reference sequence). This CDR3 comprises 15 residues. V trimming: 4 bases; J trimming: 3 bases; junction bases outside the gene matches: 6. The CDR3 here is CASSAGTDYTGELFF. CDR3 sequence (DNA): TGTGCCAGCAGCGCAGGGACAGACTACACCGGGGAGCTGTTTTTT.

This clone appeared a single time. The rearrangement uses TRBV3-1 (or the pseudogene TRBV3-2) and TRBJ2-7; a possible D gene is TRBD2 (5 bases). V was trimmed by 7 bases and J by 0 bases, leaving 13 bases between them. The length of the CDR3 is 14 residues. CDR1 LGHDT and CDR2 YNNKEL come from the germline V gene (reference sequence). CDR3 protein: CASTPTGSSYEQYF. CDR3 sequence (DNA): TGTGCCAGCACCCCGACGGGGAGCTCCTACGAGCAGTACTTC.

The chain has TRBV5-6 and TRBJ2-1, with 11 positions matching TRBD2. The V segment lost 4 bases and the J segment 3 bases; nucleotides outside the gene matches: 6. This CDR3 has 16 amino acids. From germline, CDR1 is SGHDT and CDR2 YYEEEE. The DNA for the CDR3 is TGTGCCAGCAGCCCACCTACTAGCGGGAGCTACAATGAGCAGTTCTTC. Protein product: CASSPPTSGSYNEQFF.

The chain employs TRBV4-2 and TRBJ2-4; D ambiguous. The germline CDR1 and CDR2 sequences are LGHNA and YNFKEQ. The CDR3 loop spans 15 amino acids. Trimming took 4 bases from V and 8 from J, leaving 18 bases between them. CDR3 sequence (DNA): TGTGCCAGCAGCCGGAGTGCCCAGAAGTTGGACATTCAGTACTTC. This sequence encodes CASSRSAQKLDIQYF.

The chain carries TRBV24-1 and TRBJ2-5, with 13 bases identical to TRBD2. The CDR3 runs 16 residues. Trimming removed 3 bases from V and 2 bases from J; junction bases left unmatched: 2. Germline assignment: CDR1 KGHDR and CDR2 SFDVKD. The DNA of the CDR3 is TGTGCCACCAGTGATCGGACTAGCGGGAGACAAGAGACCCAGTACTTC. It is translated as CATSDRTSGRQETQYF.

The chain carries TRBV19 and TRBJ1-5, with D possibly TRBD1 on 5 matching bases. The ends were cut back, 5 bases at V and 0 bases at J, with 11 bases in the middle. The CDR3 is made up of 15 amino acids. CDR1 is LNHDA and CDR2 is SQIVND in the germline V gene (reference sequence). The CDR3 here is CASSEAGHSNQPQHF. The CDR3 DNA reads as TGTGCCAGTAGTGAGGCAGGACATAGCAATCAGCCCCAGCATTTT.

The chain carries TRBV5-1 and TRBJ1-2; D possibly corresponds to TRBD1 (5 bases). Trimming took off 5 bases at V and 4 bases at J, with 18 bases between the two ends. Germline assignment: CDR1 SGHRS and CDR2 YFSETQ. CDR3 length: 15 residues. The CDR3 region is CASRPGDGALYGYTF. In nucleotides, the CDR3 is TGCGCCAGCAGACCGGGGGACGGAGCGCTCTATGGCTACACCTTC.

In nucleotides, the CDR3 is TGTGCCAGCAGTTTTTGGTCAGATGAGCAGTTCTTC. This encodes CASSFWSDEQFF. The chain links TRBV12-3 or TRBV12-4 to TRBJ2-1; D remains unclear. The V end was cut by 3 bases, the J end by 8 bases, with 8 bases between. This CDR3 comprises 12 residues.

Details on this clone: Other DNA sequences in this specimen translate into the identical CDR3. This CDR3 reads CATRDSLNTEAFF. The CDR3 DNA is TGTGCCACCAGGGACAGTTTGAACACTGAAGCTTTCTTT. The J gene is TRBJ1-1, the V gene TRBV24-1, with a weak D call TRBD1 (6 bases). CDR1 is KGHDR, CDR2 SFDVKD, per germline. CDR3 length: 13 amino acids. Trimming removed 7 bases from V and 0 bases from J, with 8 bases in between.

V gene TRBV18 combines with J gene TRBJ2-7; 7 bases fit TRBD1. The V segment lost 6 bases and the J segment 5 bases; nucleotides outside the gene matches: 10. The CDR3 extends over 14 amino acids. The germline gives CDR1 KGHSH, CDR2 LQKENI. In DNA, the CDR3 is TGTGCCAGCTCGCTCTCCGGGACAGCTAACGAGCAGTACTTC. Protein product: CASSLSGTANEQYF.

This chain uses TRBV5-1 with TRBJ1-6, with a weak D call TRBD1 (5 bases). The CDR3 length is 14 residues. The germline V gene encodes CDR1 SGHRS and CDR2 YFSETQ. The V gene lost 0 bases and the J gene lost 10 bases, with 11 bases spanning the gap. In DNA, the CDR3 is TGCGCCAGCAGCTTGGGCGGGGGAGACTCACCCCTCCACTTT. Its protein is CASSLGGGDSPLHF. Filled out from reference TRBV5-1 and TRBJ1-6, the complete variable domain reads KAGVTQTPRYLIKTRGQQVTLSCSPISGHRSVSWYQQTPGQGLQFLFEYFSETQRNKGNFPGRFSGRQFSNSRSEMNVSTLELGDSALYLCASSLGGGDSPLHFGNGTRLTVT.

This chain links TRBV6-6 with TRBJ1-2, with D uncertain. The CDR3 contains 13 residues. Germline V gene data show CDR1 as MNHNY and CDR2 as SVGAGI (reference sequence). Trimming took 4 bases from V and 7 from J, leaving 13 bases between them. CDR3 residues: CASSSSGGSGYTF. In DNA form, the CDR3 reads TGTGCCAGCAGTTCCAGCGGAGGTAGTGGCTACACCTTC.

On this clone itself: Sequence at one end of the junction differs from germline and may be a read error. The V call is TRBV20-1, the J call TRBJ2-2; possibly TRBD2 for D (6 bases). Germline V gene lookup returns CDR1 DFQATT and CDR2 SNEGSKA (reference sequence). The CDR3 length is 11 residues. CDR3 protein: CSAREDGEVFF. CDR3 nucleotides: TGCAGTGCTAGAGAAGATGGGGAGGTGTTTTTT.

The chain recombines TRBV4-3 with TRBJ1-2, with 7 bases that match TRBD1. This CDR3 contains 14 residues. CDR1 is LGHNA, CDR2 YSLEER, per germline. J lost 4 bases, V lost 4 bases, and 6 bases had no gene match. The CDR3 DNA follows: TGCGCCAGCAGCCCTCAGGGGGGTGGCTATGGCTACACCTTC. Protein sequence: CASSPQGGGYGYTF.

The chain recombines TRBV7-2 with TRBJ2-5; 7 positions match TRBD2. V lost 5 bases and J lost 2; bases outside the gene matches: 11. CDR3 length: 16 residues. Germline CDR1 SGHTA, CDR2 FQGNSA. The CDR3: CASSLGIGGSQETQYF. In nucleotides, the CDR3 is TGTGCCAGCAGCCTGGGGATCGGGGGGAGTCAAGAGACCCAGTACTTC.

The CDR3 sequence is CASSLRGESTDTQYF. CDR3 bases: TGCGCCAGCAGCTTGAGAGGCGAAAGCACAGATACGCAGTATTTT. The V call is TRBV5-1, the J call TRBJ2-3; D unclear. Germline CDR1 and CDR2: SGHRS and YFSETQ. V shed 1 base and J shed 0 bases, with 9 bases lying between them. The CDR3 is 15 amino acids.

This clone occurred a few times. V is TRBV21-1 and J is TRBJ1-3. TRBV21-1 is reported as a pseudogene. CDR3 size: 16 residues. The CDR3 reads CASLKNSVPSGNTIYF. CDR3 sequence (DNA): TGTGCCAGCCTAAAGAATAGCGTCCCCTCTGGAAACACCATATATTTT.

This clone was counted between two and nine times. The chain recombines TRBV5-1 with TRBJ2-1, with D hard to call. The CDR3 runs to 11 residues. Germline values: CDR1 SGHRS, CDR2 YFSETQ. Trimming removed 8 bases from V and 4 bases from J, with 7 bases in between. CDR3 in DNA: TGCGCCAGTGCCGAGTACAATGAGCAGTTCTTC. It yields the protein CASAEYNEQFF.